Below, 32 T cell receptor beta chains from the same sample are listed, as sequenced in a study of T cell clonality in common variable immunodeficiency. General observations from the study: Fewer deletions and N-nucleotide insertions were reportedly seen in common variable immunodeficiency TCR beta sequences.

For these receptors, no antigen is known. The assay was immunoSEQ multiplex PCR, and TCRdb's table has in-frame clones only and misses some. The table lists about 16,000 clones, with no singletons. Sequenced input: peripheral blood mononuclear cells. The receptors here all came from a human donor with common variable immunodeficiency.

The table lists this clone with many counts. The read terminates 3 residues ahead of where the CDR3 ends, so the germline J gene completes it. The J gene is TRBJ2-6, the V gene TRBV7-7; 10 bases align to TRBD1. The V and J ends lost 5 bases and 10 bases, in that order; junction bases with no gene match: 2. Germline V lookup: CDR1 SSHAT, CDR2 FNYEAQ (reference sequence). CDR3 length: 13 residues. The CDR3 here is CASSKDRGNVLTF. The DNA read from the CDR3 is TGTGCCAGCAGCAAGGACAGGGGGAACGTC. Variable domain in full (rest from reference TRBV7-7 and TRBJ2-6): GAGVSQSPRYKVTKRGQDVTLRCDPISSHATLYWYQQALGQGPEFLTYFNYEAQPDKSGLPSDRFSAERPEGSISTLTIQRTEQRDSAMYRCASSKDRGNVLTFGAGSRLTVL.

This clone was detected only a few times. The CDR3 goes on 3 residues after the read ends, and that part is filled in from the germline J gene. V and J are TRBV7-8 and TRBJ2-7; 9 positions match TRBD1. The V gene end was trimmed by 8 bases and the J gene end by 1 base; junction bases not matched to a gene: 9. CDR3 length: 15 residues. Germline V gene data show CDR1 as SGHVS and CDR2 as FQNEAQ. The sequenced CDR3 bases are TGTGCCAGCGGCCCCGGGACAGGGCCTTCCTACGAG. Translating gives CASGPGTGPSYE. The whole CDR3 protein reads CASGPGTGPSYEQYF.

This clone turned up a few times. The read terminates 3 residues before the CDR3 end, so the remaining end is supplied by the germline J gene. V and J are TRBV7-9 and TRBJ1-2; D is possibly TRBD1 (5 bases). The V gene lost 3 bases and the J gene lost 4 bases, with 6 bases spanning the gap. CDR3 length: 12 amino acids. The germline V gene has CDR1 SEHNR and CDR2 FQNEAQ (reference sequence). The CDR3 protein is CASSFDSYGYTF. Partial CDR3 DNA: TGTGCCAGCAGCTTCGACAGCTATGGC.

This clone was picked up a small number of times. The read stops 3 residues short of the end of the CDR3; the missing end is completed from the germline J gene. This chain uses TRBV2 with TRBJ2-7, with D tentatively TRBD1 (6 bases). The CDR3 consists of 13 residues. Germline V gives CDR1 SNHLY, CDR2 FYNNEI. V gave up 5 bases and J gave up 5 bases, with 13 bases separating them. Incomplete CDR3 DNA: TGTGCCAGCAGTCTCAACAGGGACGACGAG. This translates into CASSLNRDDE. In full, the CDR3 reads CASSLNRDDEQYF. Variable domain in full (rest from reference TRBV2 and TRBJ2-7): EPEVTQTPSHQVTQMGQEVILRCVPISNHLYFYWYRQILGQKVEFLVSFYNNEISEKSEIFDDQFSVERPDGSNFTLKIRSTKLEDSAMYFCASSLNRDDEQYFGPGTRLTVT.

This clone was recorded a few times. The CDR3 end lies 3 residues beyond the end of the read and is filled in from the germline J gene. V is TRBV7-8 and J is TRBJ2-2; 9 bases are shared with TRBD1. V trimming: 5 bases; J trimming: 7 bases; junction bases outside the gene matches: 5. The CDR3 consists of 14 residues. Germline V gene data show CDR1 as SGHVS and CDR2 as FQNEAQ. Incomplete CDR3 DNA: TGTGCCAGCAGCCCGGGGACAGGGAACGGGGAG. Translation gives CASSPGTGNGE. The full CDR3 is CASSPGTGNGELFF.

This clone was counted between two and nine times. The sequenced fragment ends 3 residues before the CDR3 boundary, so the rest is inferred from the germline J gene. The V call is TRBV6-1, the J call TRBJ2-7, with TRBD1 identical over 7 bases. The ends lost 4 bases at V and 2 bases at J; junction bases unmatched: 8. The CDR3 has 15 amino acids. Germline lookup yields CDR1 MNHNS and CDR2 SASEGT. The chain's CDR3 is CASSGRPGQTYEQYF. The CDR3 DNA, read in part, is TGTGCCAGCAGTGGGAGACCGGGACAGACCTACGAG.

Comment on this clone: Read sequence stops 3 residues before the CDR3 end, and the germline J gene provides the missing end. The V and J genes are TRBV18 and TRBJ2-3; no clear D gene. This CDR3 has 14 amino acids. The V gene's germline CDR1 is KGHSH and CDR2 LQKENI. Here the CDR3 reads CASSPPSSGKSQYF. Partial CDR3 DNA: TGTGCCAGCTCACCCCCTTCATCAGGAAAATCG.

This clone has more than one count but fewer than ten. The DNA ends 3 residues before the CDR3 does, and the rest of the CDR3 is filled in from the germline J gene. The V call is TRBV18, the J call TRBJ1-1, with a weak D call TRBD1 (5 bases). V lost 3 bases and J 4 bases, leaving 15 bases between the germline ends. Germline V gene data show CDR1 as KGHSH and CDR2 as LQKENI. This CDR3 contains 15 residues. CDR3 DNA (partial): TGTGCCAGCTCACCTGGGTGGGGGGAAGGCACTGAA. Protein sequence: CASSPGWGEGTE. The whole CDR3 protein is CASSPGWGEGTEAFF.

This clone occurred many times. The read comes to an end 3 residues before the CDR3 does, leaving the germline J gene to fill in the end. The rearrangement joins TRBV18 to TRBJ2-1, with D maybe TRBD1 (6 bases). This CDR3 region has 16 residues. From germline, CDR1 is KGHSH and CDR2 LQKENI. V was trimmed by 3 bases and J by 3 bases, leaving 15 bases between them. The CDR3 loop is CASSPRSRGSYNEQFF. The covered CDR3 bases are TGTGCCAGCTCACCGAGGTCCAGGGGCAGCTACAATGAG. Drawing the rest from reference TRBV18 and TRBJ2-1, the complete variable domain is NAGVMQNPRHLVRRRGQEARLRCSPMKGHSHVYWYRQLPEEGLKFMVYLQKENIIDESGMPKERFSAEFPKEGPSILRIQQVVRGDSAAYFCASSPRSRGSYNEQFFGPGTRLTVL.

Remarks on this clone: The read ends 3 residues before the CDR3 terminus; that terminus is restored from the germline J gene. V is TRBV7-2 and J is TRBJ2-7, with 8 bases lining up with TRBD1. This CDR3 has 14 residues. The V gene end was trimmed by 3 bases and the J gene end by 0 bases; junction bases not matched to a gene: 1. The germline V gene has CDR1 SGHTA and CDR2 FQGNSA. CDR3 residues: CASSFDRGSYEQYF. The sequenced CDR3 bases are TGTGCCAGCAGCTTCGACAGGGGCTCCTACGAG.

This clone was detected a few times. The read halts 3 residues ahead of the CDR3 end, with the missing end drawn from the germline J gene. This chain connects TRBV7-9 to TRBJ1-1, with a weak D call TRBD1 (5 bases). The V end was cut by 6 bases, the J end by 7 bases, with 18 bases between. Germline V gene lookup returns CDR1 SEHNR and CDR2 FQNEAQ (reference sequence). CDR3 length equals 14 residues. This CDR3 reads CASSSRRGVGEAFF. The covered CDR3 bases are TGTGCCAGCAGTTCCCGCCGAGGGGTCGGTGAA.

This clone was picked up a small number of times. The read stops 3 residues short of the end of the CDR3; the missing end is completed from the germline J gene. This chain links TRBV18 with TRBJ2-5, with 8 bases identical to TRBD1. The CDR3 loop spans 13 amino acids. Germline V gene lookup returns CDR1 KGHSH and CDR2 LQKENI. With 3 bases clipped from V and 4 bases from J, the junction kept 1 base outside the gene matches. The CDR3 protein is CASSPGQVETQYF. The DNA read from the CDR3 is TGTGCCAGCTCACCGGGACAGGTAGAGACC.

In regard to this clone: The CDR3 end is not reached by the read, which stops 3 residues before it; the germline J gene fills it in. J is TRBJ1-2 and V is TRBV30; D remains unclear. Germline lookup yields CDR1 GTSNPN and CDR2 SVGIG (reference sequence). This CDR3 is built from 13 residues. The sequenced CDR3 bases are TGTGCCTGGAGTGCCCCAGTCCGAGAGGGC. It codes for CAWSAPVREG. The CDR3 as a whole reads CAWSAPVREGYTF.

A note on this clone: The read comes to an end 3 residues before the CDR3 does, leaving the germline J gene to fill in the end. This sequence joins TRBV30 and TRBJ1-6, with unresolved D. In germline, CDR1 is GTSNPN, CDR2 SVGIG (reference sequence). The CDR3 extends over 14 amino acids. Trimming left V 4 bases short and J 10 bases short, with 17 bases between. The part of the CDR3 DNA that was read is TGTGCCTGGAATCCCGGCACCGTGGGCTCACCC. This gives the protein CAWNPGTVGSP. The whole CDR3 protein is CAWNPGTVGSPLHF.

This clone showed up many times. From the germline J gene comes the end of the CDR3, since the read stops 3 residues before it. The chain has TRBV5-1 and TRBJ2-2; TRBD1 matches at 7 bases. Germline CDR1 SGHRS, CDR2 YFSETQ. V was pared by 3 bases and J by 3 bases, with 2 bases of the junction left unmatched. The CDR3 totals 14 residues. The CDR3: CASSSGQYTGELFF. The covered CDR3 bases are TGCGCCAGCAGCTCGGGACAGTACACCGGGGAG.

This clone was counted at least ten times. From the germline J gene comes the end of the CDR3, since the read stops 3 residues before it. The rearrangement joins TRBV18 to TRBJ2-5; maybe TRBD1 (6 bases). The V and J ends lost 2 bases and 5 bases respectively, with 6 bases between them. Germline CDR1 is KGHSH and CDR2 is LQKENI. CDR3 length equals 12 residues. The CDR3 loop reads CASSPGGETQYF. Incomplete CDR3 DNA: TGTGCCAGCTCACCAGGGGGCGAGACC.

Comment on this clone: The read falls 3 residues short of the CDR3 end, and the missing part is taken from the germline J gene. The chain recombines TRBV30 with TRBJ2-7; 12 nucleotides line up with TRBD1. The germline gives CDR1 GTSNPN, CDR2 SVGIG (reference sequence). This CDR3 is 17 amino acids long. The J segment lost 5 bases and the V segment lost 0 bases, leaving 11 bases of the junction unmatched. The CDR3 protein is CAWSVLGQGAKPNEQYF. The CDR3 bases that were read are TGTGCCTGGAGTGTACTGGGACAGGGGGCCAAACCGAACGAG.

In its sample, this clone was seen a few times. The DNA read from the CDR3 is TGCAGTGCTCTCGACAGGGGAGGTGAAAAA. Translated: CSALDRGGEK. The whole CDR3 is CSALDRGGEKLFF. This chain uses TRBV20-1 with TRBJ1-4, with 8 bases matching TRBD1. Sequencing ends 3 residues short of the CDR3 end; the germline J gene provides the rest. The V and J ends lost 5 bases and 7 bases, in that order; junction bases with no gene match: 6. This CDR3 comprises 13 residues. Germline CDR1 is DFQATT and CDR2 is SNEGSKA (reference sequence).

This clone was observed many times. Sequencing ends 3 residues short of the CDR3 end; the germline J gene provides the rest. The rearrangement joins TRBV20-1 to TRBJ2-3; weak D call: TRBD2 (5 bases). The V end lost 0 bases, the J end lost 8 bases, and 15 bases lay between the germline ends. The CDR3 contains 14 residues. Germline V gives CDR1 DFQATT, CDR2 SNEGSKA (reference sequence). CDR3 DNA, as far as it was read: TGCAGTGCTAGAGAACAAGGCCGGGGTGGTACG. This sequence encodes CSAREQGRGGT. In full, the CDR3 reads CSAREQGRGGTQYF.

This clone was observed a few times. The read finishes 3 residues shy of the CDR3 end, and the germline J gene is used to complete it. This chain links TRBV13 with TRBJ2-5; tentatively, D is TRBD2 (6 bases). The CDR3 sequence is 14 residues long. Germline CDR1 and CDR2: PRHDT and FYEKMQ (reference sequence). V was clipped by 7 bases and J by 1 base, with 13 bases between them. CDR3: CASTMGGTQETQYF. CDR3 DNA (partial): TGTGCCAGCACCATGGGGGGTACCCAAGAGACC.

In its sample, this clone was seen a few times. The CDR3 end lies 3 residues beyond the end of the read and is filled in from the germline J gene. The rearrangement joins TRBV18 to TRBJ1-2; D possibly corresponds to TRBD1 (6 bases). The germline V gene has CDR1 KGHSH and CDR2 LQKENI. The ends were cut back, 6 bases at V and 0 bases at J, with 20 bases in the middle. The CDR3 is made up of 17 amino acids. The CDR3 spells CASSFATGHHTNYGYTF. Incomplete CDR3 DNA: TGTGCCAGCTCCTTCGCGACAGGTCACCATACTAACTATGGC.

This clone has more than one count but fewer than ten. The read ends 3 residues shy of where the CDR3 ends; the end is completed using the germline J gene. This chain connects TRBV30 to TRBJ1-4; TRBD1 is a possible D gene (5 bases). The germline V and J ends were trimmed by 3 bases and 8 bases, with 16 bases remaining between them. The CDR3 totals 14 residues. Germline lookup yields CDR1 GTSNPN and CDR2 SVGIG (reference sequence). CDR3 DNA (partial): TGTGCCTGGAGCGGACCAGGGAGGGAAGAAAAA. Its protein is CAWSGPGREEK. The entire CDR3 sequence reads CAWSGPGREEKLFF.

As concerns this clone: From the germline J gene comes the end of the CDR3, since the read stops 3 residues before it. The chain combines TRBV20-1 with TRBJ2-5; TRBD2 matches at 8 bases. CDR1 DFQATT and CDR2 SNEGSKA come from the germline V gene (reference sequence). This CDR3 is built from 16 residues. Losses at the gene ends were 0 bases for V and 1 base for J; bases not matched to a gene: 7. The CDR3 protein is CSARDPGGQGQETQYF. CDR3 DNA, as far as it was read: TGCAGTGCTAGAGATCCGGGGGGGCAGGGCCAAGAGACC.

This clone was found a few times. The CDR3 extends 3 residues past the end of the read, so its final part is completed from the germline J gene. The gene calls are TRBV30 and TRBJ2-7, with 8 bases that match TRBD1. The length of the CDR3 is 13 residues. Germline CDR1 and CDR2: GTSNPN and SVGIG (reference sequence). Trimming removed 2 bases from V and 6 bases from J; junction bases left unmatched: 6. This chain's CDR3 is CAWSTDRVGEQYF. The covered CDR3 bases are TGTGCCTGGAGTACGGACAGGGTGGGCGAG. The complete variable domain, with remaining parts taken from reference TRBV30 and TRBJ2-7, reads SQTIHQWPATLVQPVGSPLSLECTVEGTSNPNLYWYRQAAGRGLQLLFYSVGIGQISSEVPQNLSASRPQDRQFILSSKKLLLSDSGFYLCAWSTDRVGEQYFGPGTRLTVT.

This clone was recorded at least ten times. The CDR3 is cut off 3 residues early in the read; its end comes from the germline J gene. The rearrangement uses TRBV6-2 or TRBV6-3 and TRBJ1-2, with a weak D call TRBD1 (5 bases). The V end was cut by 2 bases, the J end by 4 bases, with 8 bases between. The CDR3 contains 13 residues. Germline V gene data show CDR1 as MNHEY and CDR2 as SVGEGT. The DNA read from the CDR3 is TGTGCCAGCAGTTACGGGGGGAGCTATGGC. Translated: CASSYGGSYG. The CDR3 reads in full as CASSYGGSYGYTF.

This clone was seen many times. The CDR3 bases that were read are TGTGCCAGCTCAGGGACAGGAGATGAG. It translates to CASSGTGDE. The full CDR3 protein reads CASSGTGDEQFF. The chain combines TRBV18 with TRBJ2-1; 8 bases align to TRBD1. The read ends 3 residues early relative to the CDR3; the germline J gene fills the gap. Germline assignment: CDR1 KGHSH and CDR2 LQKENI. The CDR3 extends over 12 amino acids. Losses at the gene ends were 5 bases for V and 8 bases for J; bases not matched to a gene: 2.

This clone was observed many times. Sequencing ends 3 residues short of the CDR3 end; the germline J gene provides the rest. This chain links TRBV7-3 with TRBJ2-1; 10 positions agree with TRBD2. The CDR3 extends over 15 amino acids. Germline trimming cut 5 bases from V and 9 bases from J; bases unmatched to any gene: 10. Germline V CDR1 and CDR2: SGHTA, FQGTGA. Partial CDR3 DNA: TGTGCCAGCAGCATACAGAGCGGGGGGGCAGGTGAG. Protein: CASSIQSGGAGE. The full CDR3 is CASSIQSGGAGEQFF.

This clone was counted many times. The CDR3 end lies 3 residues beyond the end of the read and is filled in from the germline J gene. This chain joins TRBV20-1 and TRBJ1-1; tentatively, D is TRBD1 (5 bases). The CDR3 has 11 residues. Germline CDR1 and CDR2: DFQATT and SNEGSKA (reference sequence). V lost 7 bases, J lost 3 bases, and 9 bases lay in between. The CDR3 sequence: CSVGGDTEAFF. CDR3 DNA, as far as it was read: TGCAGTGTAGGAGGGGACACTGAA.

This clone came up a few times. The read terminates 3 residues before the CDR3 end, so the remaining end is supplied by the germline J gene. The chain uses TRBV2 and TRBJ2-4; TRBD2 matches 10 bases. The CDR3 length is 15 residues. CDR1 and CDR2 (germline): SNHLY, FYNNEI. V lost 8 bases and J lost 1; bases outside the gene matches: 5. The CDR3 loop is CASFSGGFAKNIQYF. CDR3 DNA (partial): TGTGCCAGCTTTAGCGGGGGGTTCGCCAAAAACATT. The full variable domain, in which reference TRBV2 and TRBJ2-4 provide the parts outside the CDR3, is EPEVTQTPSHQVTQMGQEVILRCVPISNHLYFYWYRQILGQKVEFLVSFYNNEISEKSEIFDDQFSVERPDGSNFTLKIRSTKLEDSAMYFCASFSGGFAKNIQYFGAGTRLSVL.

This clone was counted a few times. The read ends 3 residues shy of where the CDR3 ends; the end is completed using the germline J gene. The chain recombines TRBV19 with TRBJ1-3; D not certain. Trimming pared 4 bases from V and 0 bases from J, leaving 7 bases between. This CDR3 contains 14 residues. Per the germline V gene, CDR1 is LNHDA and CDR2 is SQIVND (reference sequence). CDR3 DNA (partial): TGTGCCAGTAGTAAACAGTGCTCTGGAAACACC. It specifies CASSKQCSGNT. Given in full, the CDR3 is CASSKQCSGNTIYF.

This clone was counted a few times. With the read ending 3 residues before the CDR3 end, the germline J gene is used to fill in that end. The chain couples TRBV6-2 or TRBV6-3 to TRBJ2-7, with TRBD1 matching 7 bases. This CDR3 is 15 amino acids long. V trimming: 5 bases; J trimming: 6 bases; junction bases outside the gene matches: 13. The germline V gene has CDR1 MNHEY and CDR2 SVGEGT. CDR3 DNA, as far as it was read: TGTGCCAGCAGTCCACTCGTAACAGGGGATGGCGAG. Encoded protein: CASSPLVTGDGE. In full, the CDR3 is CASSPLVTGDGEQYF.

Of note for this clone: The read ends 3 residues early relative to the CDR3; the germline J gene fills the gap. The chain combines TRBV6-1 with TRBJ2-1; D ambiguous. There are 15 residues in the CDR3. Germline V gene sequence: CDR1 MNHNS, CDR2 SASEGT. Trimming removed 4 bases from V and 0 bases from J, with 10 bases in between. The CDR3 spells CASSALGRSYNEQFF. The sequenced part of the CDR3 DNA is TGTGCCAGCAGTGCGTTGGGCCGCTCCTACAATGAG.